A selection of T cell receptor beta chains follows, all from one sample in a study of vaccination effects on CD4 cells after COVID-19. Sequenced by immunoSEQ multiplex PCR; TCRdb stores in-frame clones only, minus some. This sample has about 37,000 clones, with roughly 79% found just once. No cognate antigen is known for these TCRs. Sequenced here: CD4+ T cells from PBMCs cultured without peptide, sampled before COVID-19 vaccination. The source of these receptors is a human donor who received a COVID-19 vaccine. Each CDR3 is given with its conserved first and last residue. D genes are given only for firm matches. A row's size may be missing; if present it is once, few, many or a size class.

D gene,clone size,J gene,V gene,CDR3 DNA,CDR3 protein
TRBD1,.,TRBJ1-4,TRBV7-8,TGTGCCAGCAGCCAGCCAACCTGGGACAGGGAAGGGGAAAAACTGTTTTTT,CASSQPTWDREGEKLFF
.,.,TRBJ1-5,TRBV19,TGTGCCAGTAGTATAGGGAGCCCCGGGGGCTATCAGCCCCAGCATTTT,CASSIGSPGGYQPQHF
.,.,TRBJ2-7,TRBV6-5,TGTGCCAGCAGAAGGACCTCCGCCTCCTACGAGCAGTACTTC,CASRRTSASYEQYF
.,.,TRBJ2-5,TRBV4-1,TGCGCCAGCAGCCAGCCCGACAGAATCCAAGAGACCCAGTACTTC,CASSQPDRIQETQYF
TRBD2,.,TRBJ2-1,TRBV6-2/TRBV6-3,TGTGCCAGCAGTGCGACTAGCGGGGGGGCTCGACACAATGAGCAGTTCTTC,CASSATSGGARHNEQFF
.,.,TRBJ2-6,TRBV5-6,TGTGCCAGCAGCTTGACTACAGGGCATGGGGCCAACGTCCTGACTTTC,CASSLTTGHGANVLTF
.,.,TRBJ2-3,TRBV7-6,TGTGCCAGCAGCCGGGACGGGTGGACAGATACGCAGTATTTT,CASSRDGWTDTQYF
.,.,TRBJ1-6,TRBV7-2,TGTGCCAGCAGCTTAATTGGCGGCAGGGCGCATTCACCCCTCCACTTT,CASSLIGGRAHSPLHF
TRBD2,.,TRBJ2-7,TRBV28,TGTGCCAGCAGTCGACCCGGCGGGACTAGCGGGAGGGTCGGCTACGAGCAGTACTTC,CASSRPGGTSGRVGYEQYF
.,once,TRBJ2-3,TRBV6-5,TGTGCCAGCAGTTATAGGGCGGGCACAGATACGCAGTATTTT,CASSYRAGTDTQYF
.,.,TRBJ2-2,TRBV11-3,TGTGCCAGCAGCCCCCCTCTGAATACCGGGGAGCTGTTTTTT,CASSPPLNTGELFF
.,.,TRBJ1-1,TRBV18,TGTGCCAGCTCACCTGAGACAAAAACTGAAGCTTTCTTT,CASSPETKTEAFF
.,.,TRBJ2-6,TRBV4-1,TGCGCCAGCAGCCAAGAGGTCTCGGGGGCCAACGTCCTGACTTTC,CASSQEVSGANVLTF
.,.,TRBJ1-5,TRBV21-1,TGTGCCAGCAGCAAAACGGGACATACCTACTATAGCAATCAGCCCCAGCATTTT,CASSKTGHTYYSNQPQHF
TRBD2,.,TRBJ2-5,TRBV30,TGTGCCTGGAGTCCCCCCGGGACTAGCGGACCCCAAGAGACCCAGTACTTC,CAWSPPGTSGPQETQYF
.,.,TRBJ1-4,TRBV3-1/TRBV3-2,TGTGCCAGCAGCCCGACAGGTCGAGAAAAACTGTTTTTT,CASSPTGREKLFF
.,few,TRBJ1-1,TRBV7-8,TGTGCCAGCAGCTTGTTTCGGAGGGACACTGAAGCTTTCTTT,CASSLFRRDTEAFF
TRBD2,.,TRBJ2-2,TRBV28,TGTGCCAGCAGTTTACGGAGAGGGCTAGCGGGATTCACCGGGGAGCTGTTTTTT,CASSLRRGLAGFTGELFF
TRBD2,.,TRBJ2-1,TRBV2,TGTGCCAGCAGTGAATTGGCTAGCGGTAGCAATGAGCAGTTCTTC,CASSELASGSNEQFF
.,.,TRBJ1-6,TRBV4-1,TGCGCCAGCAGCCAAGATGGGTGGGGTGACAATTCACCCCTCCACTTT,CASSQDGWGDNSPLHF
TRBD1,.,TRBJ1-5,TRBV6-2/TRBV6-3,TGTGCCAGCAGCGAAATGCCGACAGGGGGCGAACGTCGGCCCCAGCATTTT,CASSEMPTGGERRPQHF
TRBD2,once,TRBJ2-3,TRBV9,TGTGCCAGCAGCGTCGATAGCGGGAGGTGGGATACGCAGTATTTT,CASSVDSGRWDTQYF
TRBD2,.,TRBJ2-3,TRBV2,TGTGCCAGGCAAATCGCGGGGGGCGGTGATACGCAGTATTTT,CARQIAGGGDTQYF
.,.,TRBJ2-2,TRBV6-5,TGTGCCAGCTCCCTGGAGGGCTCCACCGGGGAGCTGTTTTTT,CASSLEGSTGELFF
.,.,TRBJ2-7,TRBV27,TGTGCCAGCAGTTTATCTGGGTACGAGCAGTACTTC,CASSLSGYEQYF
.,.,TRBJ2-1,TRBV30,TGTGCCTGGGCGGGGGACAGATACAATGAGCAGTTCTTC,CAWAGDRYNEQFF
.,.,TRBJ1-6,TRBV27,TGTGCCAGCAGTTTCCTATTACGGGACAAGCCTTCACCCCTCCACTTT,CASSFLLRDKPSPLHF
.,.,TRBJ2-1,TRBV12-5,TGTGCTAGTGGTAGCGGGTACGCCTACAATGAGCAGTTCTTC,CASGSGYAYNEQFF
.,.,TRBJ2-7,TRBV19,TGTGCCAGTAGTGGAAGGGGGAGGTACGAGCAGTACTTC,CASSGRGRYEQYF
.,.,TRBJ1-1,TRBV2,TGTGCCAGCACCTTCCAATCGGGACTGGGGGGGACTGAAGCTTTCTTT,CASTFQSGLGGTEAFF
TRBD1,.,TRBJ1-2,TRBV5-1,TGCGCCAGCAGCTTGGGACAGGGTGTAGGGTATGGCTACACCTTC,CASSLGQGVGYGYTF
.,.,TRBJ1-4,TRBV5-1,TGCGCCAGCAGCCCGACGGGTACTAATGAAAAACTGTTTTTT,CASSPTGTNEKLFF
.,.,TRBJ2-1,TRBV5-1,TGCGCCAGCAGCTTGGGGGCGGTCAATGAGCAGTTCTTC,CASSLGAVNEQFF
TRBD1,.,TRBJ2-7,TRBV18,TGTGCCAGCTCACCGGGACAGGGGCTTCTTCCGCAGTACTTC,CASSPGQGLLPQYF
TRBD1,.,TRBJ2-2,TRBV7-9,TGTGCCAGCAGCTTGACCGACGGACAGGGGAACACCGGGGAGCTGTTTTTT,CASSLTDGQGNTGELFF
.,.,TRBJ2-3,TRBV18,TGTGCCAGCTCACGGGACCATCTCACAGATACGCAGTATTTT,CASSRDHLTDTQYF
.,.,TRBJ2-7,TRBV19,TGTGCCAGTAGGCTTGGGACACCTGGCTCCTACGAGCAGTACTTC,CASRLGTPGSYEQYF
TRBD1,.,TRBJ2-1,TRBV15,TGTGCCACCAGCAGAGGCCCCCTCGGACAGGGAAAAGGCCCCAGCTCCTACAATGAGCAGTTCTTC,CATSRGPLGQGKGPSSYNEQFF
.,.,TRBJ2-7,TRBV4-1,TGCGCCAGCAGCCAGTGGGCCTTATCTAGCGTGCCTTCCTACGAGCAGTACTTC,CASSQWALSSVPSYEQYF
.,few,TRBJ1-1,TRBV13,TGTGCCAGCAGCTTAGTGGCAGCGGTCATGAACACTGAAGCTTTCTTT,CASSLVAAVMNTEAFF